This TCR beta chain was profiled in a study of Ad26.COV2.S vaccination and SARS-CoV-2 variants. Overall study context: Donor got 5x10^10 or 1x10^11 viral particles of Ad26.COV2.S.

V was cut by 0 bases and J by 7 bases, with 10 bases left in between. Looked up from germline, CDR1 is SGDLS and CDR2 is YYNGEE. The CDR3 loop spans 13 amino acids. General study findings and limits: Total responses of T cells may have been underestimated by the analyses of TCR breadth and depth. Vaccine recipients showed a spike-specific TCR breadth that was higher than in placebo recipients.

Of note for this clone: Its antigen is as yet unknown.

Treatment noted: 19 received Ad26.COV2.S at low or high dose, single or two shots; roughly five received placebo; per-sample allocation not given. At day 63 after the first vaccine or placebo injection, samples were drawn. Expressing Wuhan-strain SARS-CoV-2 spike, an Ad26 vector served as the vaccine. The assay was immunoSEQ multiplex PCR, and TCRdb's table has in-frame clones only and misses some. This table holds about half a million clones, 89% found once. The clonotype was recovered from a person aged 18-65 years who received the Ad26.COV2.S COVID-19 vaccine or a placebo. The sequences come from peripheral blood, collected in a trial of Ad26.COV2.S vaccine versus placebo. The chain combines TRBV9 with TRBJ1-1; D remains unclear. For the CDR3, the DNA is TGTGCCAGCAGCGTAGGGACCGACCATGAAGCTTTCTTT. Its translation: CASSVGTDHEAFF.